This T cell receptor beta chain is drawn from a study of blood T cells in healthy people across ages. Background on the study: Capture via template switching afforded approximately one barcoded beta molecule per two T cells.

The second PCR ran about 6 to 12 cycles with a sample-barcoded 5' primer and J-beta primers. One entry per CDR3 protein, called by TCRdb with MiXCR from the 5' RACE reads. The data contain over a million distinct CDR3 sequences, approximately 60% of them singletons. Study results and limitations: It was held that diversity estimates obtained from one million T cells represented underestimates.

As regards this clonotype: As yet, its antigen is unknown.

The source is a man aged 18 to 29 in good health. The source material was blood.

CDR3 nucleotide sequence: TGTGCCAGCAGCCCTAGGATGACCGAGAGCTCCTATAATTCACCCCTCCACTTT. This translates into CASSPRMTESSYNSPLHF. V is TRBV7-8 and J is TRBJ1-6; unclear D gene. The V end was cut by 5 bases, the J end by 0 bases, with 17 bases between. This CDR3 region has 18 residues. Germline CDR1 reads SGHVS; CDR2 reads FQNEAQ.